The sequence of this T cell receptor beta chain was determined in a study of T cells after yellow fever vaccination (dated by TCRdb to about 2019). With regard to the full study: The SMART-Seq v4 Ultra Low Input RNA kit was used to prepare libraries from fractions with low cell numbers. To follow T-cell clones before and after primary and booster YFV17D yellow fever vaccination, bulk TCR alpha and beta repertoires were sequenced over time. Bulk PBMC replicates and cell subsets were isolated from blood drawn at multiple timepoints before and after both primary and secondary immunization. Two healthy male donors made up the cohort, one aged 18 to 30 years and the other aged 30 to 39 years.

The paper as a whole reports these results and caveats: The secondary T-cell response was found to be weaker but faster than the primary response, with a peak reached on day 5 rather than on day 15. Only two donors were included in the study, so the extent to which the findings can be generalized is limited. Most clones expanded after primary vaccination (around 96% of CD4 and roughly 90% of CD8) were re-detected after the booster, suggesting that broad memory maintenance occurred. FACS-sorted repertoires could contain abundant contaminating clonotypes from the bulk population, so computational filtering was required. A small fraction of clonotypes appeared in both the CD4 and CD8 compartments, likely as a result of convergent recombination.

Synthesis of TCR cDNA relied on 5'RACE template switching, a step that introduced a universal primer site along with unique molecular identifiers. cDNA synthesis was primed from both the TCR alpha and TCR beta constant segments. Libraries were amplified in two PCR steps, with sample barcodes and sequencing adapters added in the second step. Sequencing of libraries was done on Illumina HiSeq 2500 (2x100 bp) or NovaSeq (2x150 bp). Turning to the authors' computational methods: Reads were demultiplexed and collapsed into UMI consensus sequences with MIGEC, and V(D)J alignment was performed with MiXCR. Clonotypes responding to the vaccine were identified with edgeR on replicate PBMC samples, with the criteria of FDR below 0.01 and a log2 fold change above 5 up to day 15. Bulk clonotypes were assigned CD4 or CD8 identity according to which sequenced CD4 or CD8 repertoire held them at higher abundance. The raw public data were reprocessed by TCRdb itself: fastp quality trimming at Q25, MiXCR clonotype calling, in-frame beta chains only. Rows are combined by CDR3 protein, so each entry shows the most common genes and DNA. These V and J calls originate from TCRdb's pipeline instead of the authors' own analysis. The sample data list approximately 550,000 distinct CDR3 sequences, and about 19% of these were observed just once. The biggest ten clones account for roughly an eighth of the sample.

This clonotype was seen more than once but under ten times. What this receptor recognizes is not known. Base qualities are not at hand, and no much larger clone is one base apart. What the treatment or condition label conveys for this sample: live attenuated yellow fever vaccine strain. At each blood-draw timepoint, two biological replicates of bulk PBMCs were collected. PBMCs were isolated from peripheral blood using a standard Ficoll-Paque protocol. RNA was extracted with TriZol from bulk PBMCs, CD4 and CD8 fractions, and dextramer-positive and dextramer-negative fractions. Sequencing used PBMCs, obtained 15 days after the yellow fever booster vaccination. This clonotype was obtained from a young man who received the YFV17D yellow fever vaccine.

The nucleotides read TGCAGTGCTAGAGATCTGACCCGGTTGGAGACCCAGTACTTC. It encodes CSARDLTRLETQYF. The rearranged chain carries TRBV20-1 and TRBJ2-5; no D gene is confidently identified. Reading the germline V gene (reference sequence) gives CDR1 DFQATT and CDR2 SNEGSKA. The CDR3 goes from the cysteine to the phenylalanine over 14 residues. Just CDR3 DNA is preserved here, 42 bases in frame from base 1. Trimming costs V 0 bases and J 5 bases, and their ends lie 13 bases apart.